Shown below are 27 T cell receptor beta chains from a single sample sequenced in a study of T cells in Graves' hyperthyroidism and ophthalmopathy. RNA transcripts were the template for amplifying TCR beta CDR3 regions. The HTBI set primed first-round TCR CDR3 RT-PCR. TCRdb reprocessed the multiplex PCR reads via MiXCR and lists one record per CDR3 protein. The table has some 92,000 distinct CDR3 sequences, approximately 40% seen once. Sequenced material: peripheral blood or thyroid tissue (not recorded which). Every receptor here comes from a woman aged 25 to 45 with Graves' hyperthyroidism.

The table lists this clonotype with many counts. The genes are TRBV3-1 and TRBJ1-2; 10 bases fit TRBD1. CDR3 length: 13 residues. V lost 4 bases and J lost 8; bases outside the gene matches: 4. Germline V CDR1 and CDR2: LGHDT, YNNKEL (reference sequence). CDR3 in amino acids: CASSLTGGAGYTF. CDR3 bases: TGTGCCAGCAGCCTGACAGGGGGCGCGGGCTACACCTTC.

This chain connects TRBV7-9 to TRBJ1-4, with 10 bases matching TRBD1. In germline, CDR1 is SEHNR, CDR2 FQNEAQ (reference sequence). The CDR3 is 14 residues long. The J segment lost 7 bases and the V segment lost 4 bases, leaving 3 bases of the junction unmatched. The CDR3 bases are TGTGCCAGCAGCTCGGGACAGGGGAGTGAAAAACTGTTTTTT. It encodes CASSSGQGSEKLFF.

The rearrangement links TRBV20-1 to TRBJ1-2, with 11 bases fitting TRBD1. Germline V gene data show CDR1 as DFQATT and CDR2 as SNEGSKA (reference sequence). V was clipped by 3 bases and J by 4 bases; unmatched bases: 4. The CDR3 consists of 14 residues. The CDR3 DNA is TGCAGTGCTAGGCCCGGGACAGGGGGCTATGGCTACACCTTC. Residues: CSARPGTGGYGYTF.

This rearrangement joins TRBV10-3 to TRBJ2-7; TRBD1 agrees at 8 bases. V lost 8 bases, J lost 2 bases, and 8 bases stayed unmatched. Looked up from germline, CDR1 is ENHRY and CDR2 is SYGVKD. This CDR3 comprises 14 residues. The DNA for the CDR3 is TGTGCCATCGGCCAGCGGACAGGGACCTACGAGCAGTACTTC. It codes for CAIGQRTGTYEQYF.

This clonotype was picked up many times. The CDR3 is CAISKLLAGEGVGETQYF. CDR3 nucleotides: TGTGCCATCAGTAAACTACTAGCGGGAGAGGGGGTCGGAGAGACCCAGTACTTC. The J gene is TRBJ2-5, the V gene TRBV10-3; 11 bases are shared with TRBD2. This CDR3 has 18 amino acids. Trimming at V came to 5 bases and at J to 4 bases, leaving 15 bases not matched to a gene. The germline gives CDR1 ENHRY, CDR2 SYGVKD.

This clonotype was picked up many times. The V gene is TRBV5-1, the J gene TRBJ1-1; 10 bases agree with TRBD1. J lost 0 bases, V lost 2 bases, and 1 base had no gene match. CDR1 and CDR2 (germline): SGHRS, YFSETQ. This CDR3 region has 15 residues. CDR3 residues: CASSFGQGVNTEAFF. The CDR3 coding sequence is TGCGCCAGCAGCTTCGGACAGGGGGTGAACACTGAAGCTTTCTTT.

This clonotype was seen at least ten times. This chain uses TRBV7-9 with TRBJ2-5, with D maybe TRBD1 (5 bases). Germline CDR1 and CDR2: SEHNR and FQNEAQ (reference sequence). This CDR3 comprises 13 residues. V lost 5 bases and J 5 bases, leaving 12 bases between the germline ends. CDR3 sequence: CASSLGVVETQYF. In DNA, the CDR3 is TGTGCCAGCAGCCTAGGGGTTGTGGAGACCCAGTACTTC. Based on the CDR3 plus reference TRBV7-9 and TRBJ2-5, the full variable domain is DTGVSQNPRHKITKRGQNVTFRCDPISEHNRLYWYRQTLGQGPEFLTYFQNEAQLEKSRLLSDRFSAERPKGSFSTLEIQRTEQGDSAMYLCASSLGVVETQYFGPGTRLLVL.

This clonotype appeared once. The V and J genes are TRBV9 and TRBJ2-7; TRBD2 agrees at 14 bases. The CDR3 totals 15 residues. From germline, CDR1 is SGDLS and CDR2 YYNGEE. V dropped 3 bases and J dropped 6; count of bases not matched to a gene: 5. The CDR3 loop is CASSDEGLAGVEQYF. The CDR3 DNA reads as TGTGCCAGCAGCGACGAGGGACTAGCGGGAGTCGAGCAGTACTTC.

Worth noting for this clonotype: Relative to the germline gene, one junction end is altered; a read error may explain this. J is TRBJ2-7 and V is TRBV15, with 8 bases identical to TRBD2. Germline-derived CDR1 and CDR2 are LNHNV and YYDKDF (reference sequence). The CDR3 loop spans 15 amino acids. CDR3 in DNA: TGTGCCACCAGCAGAGCTGCGGGAGGAATCTACGAGCGGTACTTC. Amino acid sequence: CATSRAAGGIYERYF.

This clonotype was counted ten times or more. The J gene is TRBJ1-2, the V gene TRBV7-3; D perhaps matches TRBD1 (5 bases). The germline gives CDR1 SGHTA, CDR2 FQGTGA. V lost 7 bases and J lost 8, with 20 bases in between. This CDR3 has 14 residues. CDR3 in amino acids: CASTNLGAAEGYTF. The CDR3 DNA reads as TGTGCCAGCACCAATCTAGGGGCAGCTGAAGGCTACACCTTC.

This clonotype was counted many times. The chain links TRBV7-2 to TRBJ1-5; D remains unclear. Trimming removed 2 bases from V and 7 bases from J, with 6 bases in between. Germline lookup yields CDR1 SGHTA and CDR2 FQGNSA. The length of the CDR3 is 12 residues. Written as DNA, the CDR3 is TGTGCCAGCAGCTTACGTAAACAGCCCCAGCATTTT. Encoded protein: CASSLRKQPQHF.

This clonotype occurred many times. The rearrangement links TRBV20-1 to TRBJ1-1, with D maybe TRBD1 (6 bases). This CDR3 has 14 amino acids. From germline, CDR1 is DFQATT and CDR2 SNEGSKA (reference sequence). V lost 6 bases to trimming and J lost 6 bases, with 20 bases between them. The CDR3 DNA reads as TGCAGTGCCTCCGGCGGGGGCTCGGGCCCTGAAGCTTTCTTT. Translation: CSASGGGSGPEAFF.

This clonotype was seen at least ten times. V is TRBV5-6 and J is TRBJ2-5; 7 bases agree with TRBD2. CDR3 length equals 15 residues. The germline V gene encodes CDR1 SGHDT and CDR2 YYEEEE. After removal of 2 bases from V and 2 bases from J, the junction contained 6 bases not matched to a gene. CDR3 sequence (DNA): TGTGCCAGCAGCTTTGCTCTAGCGGATCAAGAGACCCAGTACTTC. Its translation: CASSFALADQETQYF.

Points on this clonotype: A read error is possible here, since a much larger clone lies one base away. CDR3 sequence (DNA): TGCGCCGGCAGCTTGAGCGGGACATCCTATGGCTACACCTTC. This gives the protein CAGSLSGTSYGYTF. This chain joins TRBV5-1 and TRBJ1-2; D might be TRBD1 (6 bases). Germline loops: CDR1 SGHRS, CDR2 YFSETQ. This CDR3 is 14 amino acids long.

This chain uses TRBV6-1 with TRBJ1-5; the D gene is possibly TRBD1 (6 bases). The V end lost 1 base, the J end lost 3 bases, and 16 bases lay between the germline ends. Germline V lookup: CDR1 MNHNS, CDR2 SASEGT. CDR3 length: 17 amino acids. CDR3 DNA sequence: TGTGCCAGCAGTGAAGATATGGGACATGGTGACAATCAGCCCCAGCATTTT. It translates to CASSEDMGHGDNQPQHF.

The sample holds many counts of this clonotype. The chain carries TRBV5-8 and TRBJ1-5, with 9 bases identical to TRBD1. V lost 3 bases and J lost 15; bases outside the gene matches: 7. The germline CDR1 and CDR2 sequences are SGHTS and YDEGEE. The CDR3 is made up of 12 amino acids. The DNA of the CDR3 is TGTGCCAGCAGCTCCCCGGGGACAGGGTTGCATTTT. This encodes CASSSPGTGLHF.

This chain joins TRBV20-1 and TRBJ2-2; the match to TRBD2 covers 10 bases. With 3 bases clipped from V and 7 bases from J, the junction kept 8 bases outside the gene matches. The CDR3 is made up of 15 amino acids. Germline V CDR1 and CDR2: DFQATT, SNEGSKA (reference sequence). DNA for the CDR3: TGCAGTGCTAGTTTGGCTAGCGGGAGCTTCGGGGAGCTGTTTTTT. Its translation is CSASLASGSFGELFF.

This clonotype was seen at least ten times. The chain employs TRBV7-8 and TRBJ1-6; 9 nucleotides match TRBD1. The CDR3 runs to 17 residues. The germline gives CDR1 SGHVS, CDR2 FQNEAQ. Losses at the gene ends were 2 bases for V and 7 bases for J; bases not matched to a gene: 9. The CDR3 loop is CASSLRVNRGLNSPLHF. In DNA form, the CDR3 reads TGTGCCAGCAGCTTAAGGGTTAACAGGGGGCTAAATTCACCCCTCCACTTT.

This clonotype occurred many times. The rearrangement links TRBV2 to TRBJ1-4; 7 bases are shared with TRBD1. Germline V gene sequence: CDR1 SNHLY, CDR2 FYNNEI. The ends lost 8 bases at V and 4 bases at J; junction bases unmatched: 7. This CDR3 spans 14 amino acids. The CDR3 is CASSRQGFNEKLFF. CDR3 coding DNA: TGTGCCAGCTCCAGACAGGGTTTTAATGAAAAACTGTTTTTT.

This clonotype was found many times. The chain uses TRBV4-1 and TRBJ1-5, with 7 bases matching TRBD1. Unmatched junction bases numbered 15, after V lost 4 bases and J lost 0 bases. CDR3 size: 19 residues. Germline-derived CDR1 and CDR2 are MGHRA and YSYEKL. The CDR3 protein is CASSPNRDSASGSNQPQHF. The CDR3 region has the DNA TGCGCCAGCAGCCCGAATAGGGACAGTGCCTCGGGTAGCAATCAGCCCCAGCATTTT.

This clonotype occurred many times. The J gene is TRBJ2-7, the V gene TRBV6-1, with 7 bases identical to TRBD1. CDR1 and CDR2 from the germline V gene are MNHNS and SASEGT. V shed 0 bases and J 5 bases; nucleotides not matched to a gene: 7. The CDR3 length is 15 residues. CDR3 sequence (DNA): TGTGCCAGCAGTGAAGCCACAGGGGCGCTTAACGAGCAGTACTTC. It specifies CASSEATGALNEQYF.

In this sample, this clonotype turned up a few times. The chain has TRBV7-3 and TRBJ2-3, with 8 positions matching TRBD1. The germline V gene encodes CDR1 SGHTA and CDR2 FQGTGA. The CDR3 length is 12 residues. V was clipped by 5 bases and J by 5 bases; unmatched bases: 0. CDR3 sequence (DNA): TGTGCCAGCAGCGGACAGGGAGATACGCAGTATTTT. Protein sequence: CASSGQGDTQYF. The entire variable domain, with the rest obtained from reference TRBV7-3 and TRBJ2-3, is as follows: GAGVSQTPSNKVTEKGKYVELRCDPISGHTALYWYRQSLGQGPEFLIYFQGTGAADDSGLPNDRFFAVRPEGSVSTLKIQRTERGDSAVYLCASSGQGDTQYFGPGTRLTVL.

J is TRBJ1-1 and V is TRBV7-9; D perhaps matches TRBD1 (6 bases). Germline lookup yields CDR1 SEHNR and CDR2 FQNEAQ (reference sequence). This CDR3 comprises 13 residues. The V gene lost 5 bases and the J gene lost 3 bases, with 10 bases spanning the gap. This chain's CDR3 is CASSHTGYTEAFF. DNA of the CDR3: TGTGCCAGCAGCCATACAGGGTACACTGAAGCTTTCTTT.

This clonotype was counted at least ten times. Here the CDR3 reads CASRIPSQETQYF. In nucleotides, the CDR3 is TGTGCCAGCAGAATTCCTAGCCAAGAGACCCAGTACTTC. The chain uses TRBV2 and TRBJ2-5, with unresolved D. There are 13 residues in the CDR3. Germline V gene lookup returns CDR1 SNHLY and CDR2 FYNNEI. The ends were cut back, 6 bases at V and 1 base at J, with 9 bases in the middle.

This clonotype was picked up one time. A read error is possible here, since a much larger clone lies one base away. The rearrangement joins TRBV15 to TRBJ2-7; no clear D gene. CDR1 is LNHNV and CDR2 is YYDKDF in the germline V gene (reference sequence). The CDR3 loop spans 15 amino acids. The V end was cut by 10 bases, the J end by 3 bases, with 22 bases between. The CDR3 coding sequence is TGTGCCAGCAGGTCCTTCAGCAACAGAGTCTACGAGCAGTACTTC. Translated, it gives CASRSFSNRVYEQYF. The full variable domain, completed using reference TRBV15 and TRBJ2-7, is DAMVIQNPRYQVTQFGKPVTLSCSQTLNHNVMYWYQQKSSQAPKLLFHYYDKDFNNEADTPDNFQSRRPNTSFCFLDIRSPGLGDTAMYLCASRSFSNRVYEQYFGPGTRLTVT.

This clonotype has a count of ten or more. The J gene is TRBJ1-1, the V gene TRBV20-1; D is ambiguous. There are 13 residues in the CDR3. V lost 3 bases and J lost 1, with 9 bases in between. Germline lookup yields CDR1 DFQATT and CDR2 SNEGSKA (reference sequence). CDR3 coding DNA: TGCAGTGCTAGTGAAGGGTCGAACACTGAAGCTTTCTTT. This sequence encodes CSASEGSNTEAFF.

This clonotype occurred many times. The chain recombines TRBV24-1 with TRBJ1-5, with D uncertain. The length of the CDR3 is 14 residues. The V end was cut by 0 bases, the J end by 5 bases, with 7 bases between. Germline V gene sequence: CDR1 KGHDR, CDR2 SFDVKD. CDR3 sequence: CATSDLRADQPQHF. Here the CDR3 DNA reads TGTGCCACCAGTGATTTGCGTGCGGATCAGCCCCAGCATTTT.